Each of the 24 T cell receptor beta chains below was sequenced from the same sample in a study of human T cells and chemical hapten exposure. MiXCR, run by TCRdb on the RACE reads, gives a single entry per CDR3 protein. The sample consists of some 350,000 distinct CDR3 sequences, approximately 6.3% of them appearing once. The time point here: patch test 1, 2 weeks after DPC sensitization. The treatment denotes: therapeutic diphenylcyclopropenone sensitization with weekly scalp DPC. The sample here was whole blood, taken in connection with sensitization to the hapten diphenylcyclopropenone (DPC). These receptors were taken from a woman between 18 and 30 years old with alopecia areata. Some clones in this sample may be carry-over from other donors' samples.

Ten or more counts support this clonotype. This sequence joins TRBV6-5 and TRBJ2-7; no reliable D call. Germline V CDR1 and CDR2: MNHEY, SVGAGI. V was shortened by 0 bases and J by 3 bases, with 6 bases between the two germline ends. CDR3 size: 13 residues. Here the CDR3 reads CASSYSGRYEQYF. The CDR3 DNA follows: TGTGCCAGCAGTTACTCCGGGCGCTACGAGCAGTACTTC.

V usage is TRBV7-9 and J usage is TRBJ1-1, with D unresolved. CDR3 size: 13 residues. The V end was cut by 4 bases, the J end by 0 bases, with 6 bases between. Germline lookup yields CDR1 SEHNR and CDR2 FQNEAQ (reference sequence). Here the CDR3 reads CASSWELNTEAFF. CDR3 sequence (DNA): TGTGCCAGCAGCTGGGAGTTGAACACTGAAGCTTTCTTT.

This chain joins TRBV5-1 and TRBJ2-1; 7 positions agree with TRBD2. J was trimmed by 5 bases and V by 4 bases; bases with no gene match: 12. This CDR3 has 16 residues. Germline CDR1 is SGHRS and CDR2 is YFSETQ. CDR3 region: CASSPFAGDTDNEQFF. The DNA for the CDR3 is TGCGCCAGCAGCCCCTTCGCGGGAGATACCGACAATGAGCAGTTCTTC.

This clonotype was counted only a few times. This chain joins TRBV21-1 and TRBJ2-3. TRBV21-1 is listed as a pseudogene. The CDR3 has 13 residues. DNA for the CDR3: TGTGCCAGCAGGAAGTGGATCACAGATACGCAGTATTTT. This encodes CASRKWITDTQYF.

This clonotype was seen repeatedly, ten times or more. The V gene is TRBV27, the J gene TRBJ1-2; tentative D call: TRBD1 (5 bases). The V and J ends lost 0 bases and 8 bases respectively, with 16 bases between them. Germline V gene data show CDR1 as MNHEY and CDR2 as SMNVEV (reference sequence). There are 15 residues in the CDR3. Here the CDR3 reads CASSLSGRATRGYTF. In nucleotides, the CDR3 is TGTGCCAGCAGTTTATCGGGCAGGGCTACAAGGGGCTACACCTTC.

There are many counts of this clonotype. CDR3 protein: CASVSGGSRSTDTQYF. CDR3 coding DNA: TGTGCCAGTGTTAGCGGGGGATCAAGGAGCACAGATACGCAGTATTTT. This sequence joins TRBV5-4 and TRBJ2-3; 9 bases fit TRBD2. Germline values: CDR1 SGHNT, CDR2 YYREEE (reference sequence). With V trimmed by 8 bases and J by 0 bases, 10 bases remained unmatched. The CDR3 length is 16 residues.

This clonotype was counted ten times or more. The V gene is TRBV6-2 or TRBV6-3, the J gene TRBJ1-1; D remains ambiguous. Germline CDR1 MNHEY, CDR2 SVGEGT. Trimming took 8 bases from V and 3 from J, leaving 7 bases between them. The CDR3 is made up of 11 amino acids. CDR3 residues: CASRRYTEAFF. CDR3 DNA: TGTGCCAGCCGCAGATACACTGAAGCTTTCTTT.

This clonotype was counted only a few times. This chain connects TRBV5-1 to TRBJ2-3; D tentatively fits TRBD1 or TRBD2 (5 bases each). Germline assignment: CDR1 SGHRS and CDR2 YFSETQ. This CDR3 has 16 residues. Trimming shortened V by 7 bases and J by 0 bases, and 18 bases separated the two germline ends. The CDR3 sequence is CASSSGTGRSTDTQYF. DNA of the CDR3: TGCGCCAGCTCGTCAGGGACGGGACGTAGCACAGATACGCAGTATTTT.

This clonotype was observed at least ten times. The J gene is TRBJ2-1, the V gene TRBV12-3 or TRBV12-4; D is perhaps TRBD2 (6 bases). The V end was cut by 7 bases, the J end by 0 bases, with 16 bases between. The CDR3 totals 16 residues. The CDR3 coding sequence is TGTGCCAGCACCCCCACGGAGGGGAGCTCCTACAATGAGCAGTTCTTC. This sequence encodes CASTPTEGSSYNEQFF.

This clonotype was found many times. The chain combines TRBV12-3 or TRBV12-4 with TRBJ1-1; D is perhaps TRBD1 (6 bases). The CDR3 has 15 amino acids. V lost 5 bases and J lost 3, with 16 bases in between. The CDR3 DNA follows: TGTGCCAGCAGTCTGATCTGGACAGACGACACTGAAGCTTTCTTT. Amino acids: CASSLIWTDDTEAFF.

This clonotype has ten or more counts. The chain combines TRBV28 with TRBJ2-7; D gene uncertain. The CDR3 is 13 amino acids. Between the trimmed V and J ends, which lost 7 bases and 0 bases, there was a span of 10 bases. CDR1 and CDR2 (germline): MDHEN, SYDVKM. The CDR3 nucleotides are TGTGCCAGCAAAAGGACGGTCTCCTACGAGCAGTACTTC. Translated, it gives CASKRTVSYEQYF. Combining the CDR3 with reference TRBV28 and TRBJ2-7 gives the whole variable domain DVKVTQSSRYLVKRTGEKVFLECVQDMDHENMFWYRQDPGLGLRLIYFSYDVKMKEKGDIPEGYSVSREKKERFSLILESASTNQTSMYLCASKRTVSYEQYFGPGTRLTVT.

The chain joins TRBV29-1 to TRBJ2-1; possible D gene TRBD1, 6 bases. The CDR3 length is 12 residues. Looked up from germline, CDR1 is SQVTM and CDR2 is ANQGSEA. V was pared by 3 bases and J by 13 bases, with 16 bases between. The CDR3 nucleotides read TGCAGCGTTGATAATCAGGGGAGTAAACAGTTCTTC. Translation: CSVDNQGSKQFF.

The chain employs TRBV29-1 and TRBJ1-5, with D possibly matching TRBD1 (6 bases). V was shortened by 0 bases and J by 0 bases, with 9 bases between the two germline ends. The CDR3 runs to 15 residues. Germline assignment: CDR1 SQVTM and CDR2 ANQGSEA. For the CDR3, the DNA is TGCAGCGTTGAAGATCCAGGGGATAGCAATCAGCCCCAGCATTTT. This gives the protein CSVEDPGDSNQPQHF.

This clonotype was recorded many times. The CDR3 loop is CASSWGTSGGPSSYNEQFF. As DNA, the CDR3 is TGCGCCAGCAGCTGGGGGACTAGCGGGGGCCCAAGCTCCTACAATGAGCAGTTCTTC. V is TRBV5-1 and J is TRBJ2-1, with 14 bases that match TRBD2. CDR3 size: 19 residues. Germline V CDR1 and CDR2: SGHRS, YFSETQ. V gave up 3 bases and J gave up 0 bases; unmatched junction bases: 8.

This clonotype was counted many times. The CDR3 spells CAKGCVQGGDQETQYF. The CDR3 region has the DNA TGTGCCAAGGGATGCGTGCAGGGCGGCGACCAAGAGACCCAGTACTTC. The chain is built from TRBV28 and TRBJ2-5; D may be TRBD1 (5 bases). Trimming took off 10 bases at V and 0 bases at J, with 21 bases between the two ends. Germline V gene sequence: CDR1 MDHEN, CDR2 SYDVKM. The CDR3 has 16 residues.

This clonotype was observed at least ten times. The chain links TRBV12-3 or TRBV12-4 to TRBJ1-5; 9 bases align to TRBD1. V shed 6 bases, J shed 1 base, and the junction held 4 bases outside the gene matches. The CDR3 is 15 amino acids. This CDR3 reads CASRGQGISNQPQHF. The CDR3 coding sequence is TGTGCCAGCAGGGGACAGGGTATAAGCAATCAGCCCCAGCATTTT.

This clonotype has only a few counts. The rearrangement links TRBV5-1 to TRBJ2-6, with D maybe TRBD2 (6 bases). CDR1 and CDR2 from the germline V gene are SGHRS and YFSETQ. This CDR3 has 17 amino acids. Trimming left V 0 bases short and J 2 bases short, with 12 bases between. The CDR3 DNA follows: TGCGCCAGCAGCTTGGCGGAGGGAGTACCTGGGGCCAACGTCCTGACTTTC. Translated: CASSLAEGVPGANVLTF.

This clonotype appeared a single time. The chain links TRBV12-3 or TRBV12-4 to TRBJ1-3; no clear D. V was pared by 4 bases and J by 2 bases, with 6 bases between. The CDR3 spans 13 residues. The CDR3 sequence: CASSSGTGNTIYF. CDR3 nucleotides: TGTGCCAGCAGTTCTGGGACTGGAAACACCATATATTTT.

The rearrangement joins TRBV4-1 to TRBJ1-1; 7 bases align to TRBD1. V shed 3 bases and J 0 bases; nucleotides not matched to a gene: 4. The CDR3 is 15 residues long. From germline, CDR1 is MGHRA and CDR2 YSYEKL. DNA of the CDR3: TGCGCCAGCAGCCAGAGGGACAGCATGAACACTGAAGCTTTCTTT. It translates to CASSQRDSMNTEAFF.

At least ten counts were recorded for this clonotype. The chain uses TRBV12-3 or TRBV12-4 and TRBJ2-3; maybe TRBD1 (6 bases). The CDR3 is 16 residues long. V shed 1 base and J shed 0 bases, with 11 bases lying between them. The CDR3 loop is CASSLVGGPSTDTQYF. In DNA form, the CDR3 reads TGTGCCAGCAGTTTAGTAGGGGGACCTAGCACAGATACGCAGTATTTT.

The table lists this clonotype with a few counts. The chain carries TRBV12-3 or TRBV12-4 and TRBJ2-7; D possibly uses TRBD1 or TRBD2 (6 bases each). V lost 3 bases and J 4 bases, leaving 16 bases between the germline ends. The CDR3 loop spans 15 amino acids. The CDR3, as DNA: TGTGCCAGCAGTTTGACCCCCGAAGGGGGGTACGAGCAGTACTTC. As protein: CASSLTPEGGYEQYF.

This clonotype has just a few counts. The V and J genes are TRBV4-1 and TRBJ2-6; D is unresolved. This CDR3 comprises 16 residues. CDR1 is MGHRA, CDR2 YSYEKL, per germline. The V gene lost 2 bases and the J gene lost 2 bases, with 10 bases spanning the gap. The CDR3 coding sequence is TGCGCCAGCAGCCAAACAACAGCCACTGGGGCCAACGTCCTGACTTTC. Its translation: CASSQTTATGANVLTF.

This clonotype came up many times. The rearrangement links TRBV18 to TRBJ2-3, with unresolved D. V dropped 6 bases and J dropped 0 bases, with 13 bases sitting between them. This CDR3 is built from 15 residues. Germline V lookup: CDR1 KGHSH, CDR2 LQKENI. CDR3 residues: CASSRPMSSTDTQYF. The CDR3 nucleotides are TGTGCCAGCTCCAGACCGATGTCTAGCACAGATACGCAGTATTTT.

This clonotype occurred many times. The chain links TRBV28 to TRBJ2-7; D is unresolved. Trimming removed 5 bases at V and 5 bases at J, with 7 bases between. Per germline, CDR1 MDHEN and CDR2 SYDVKM. The CDR3 extends over 11 amino acids. CDR3: CASSQPHEQYF. As DNA, the CDR3 is TGTGCCAGCAGTCAGCCCCACGAGCAGTACTTC.